These T cell receptor beta chains were read from a single sample in a study of response to subunit inactivated influenza vaccine. One entry per CDR3 protein, called by TCRdb with MiXCR from the RT-PCR reads. This sample has 500,000 to 550,000 distinct CDR3 sequences, with 6.5% to 8% found just once. This sample comprised PBMCs from blood, obtained less than 30 months after vaccination. All receptors derive from a man in his fifties or sixties who received an inactivated influenza vaccine. Each CDR3 is given with its conserved first and last residue. Each record gives: V gene, clone size, J gene, D gene, CDR3 DNA, CDR3 protein. The D gene is left open where the match is weak. Where a row states a size, it is once, few, many or the class of an expanded clone; other rows omit it.

TRBV27	few	TRBJ2-7	.	TGTGCCAGCAGTTCTTTGAGGACAGAGCAACGACAGCAGTACTTC	CASSSLRTEQRQQYF
TRBV15	few	TRBJ2-7	TRBD1	TGTGCCACCAGCAGCTACAGGGGGCGGGGGTACGAGCAGTACTTC	CATSSYRGRGYEQYF
TRBV29-1	few	TRBJ1-1	.	TGCAGCGTCGACAGAGAGAACACTGAAGCTTTCTTT	CSVDRENTEAFF
TRBV4-2	many	TRBJ2-3	TRBD2	TGTGCCAGCAGCCTGCAGAAGACTAGCGGGGGGGTTGGAGATACGCAGTATTTT	CASSLQKTSGGVGDTQYF
TRBV12-3/TRBV12-4	.	TRBJ2-1	TRBD1	TGTGCCAGCAGTTTATCCCCGGACAGGGCTTGGAATGAGCAGTTCTTC	CASSLSPDRAWNEQFF
TRBV6-5	.	TRBJ2-7	.	TGTGCCAGCAGTTCTCTTGGGGGCGTATACGAGCAGTACTTC	CASSSLGGVYEQYF
TRBV3-1	few	TRBJ1-2	.	TGTGCCAGCAGCCAGGGTTCCGGGGCAGGGGCTGGCTACACCTTC	CASSQGSGAGAGYTF
TRBV28	few	TRBJ2-1	TRBD2	TGTGCCAGCAGTCCATGGGCTATATCCGGGACTAGTTCTCTCAATGAGCAGTTCTTC	CASSPWAISGTSSLNEQFF
TRBV7-2	few	TRBJ2-1	TRBD2	TGTGCCAGCAGCCTAGTGGGGAGGGGTCACAATGAGCAGTTCTTC	CASSLVGRGHNEQFF
TRBV28	.	TRBJ2-5	.	TGTGCCAGCACCAAACAGGGAAACGCTCGAACAGGGACCCAGTACTTC	CASTKQGNARTGTQYF
TRBV19	few	TRBJ2-1	.	TGTGCCAGTAGCAGGGGCGGTCAGACCTACAATGAGCAGTTCTTC	CASSRGGQTYNEQFF
TRBV15	.	TRBJ2-1	.	TGTGCCACCAGCAGAGCCAACAATGAGCAGTTCTTC	CATSRANNEQFF
TRBV7-2	few	TRBJ2-1	.	TGTGCCAGCAGCTTAAATATTGGTGGGTTCAATGAGCAGTTCTTC	CASSLNIGGFNEQFF
TRBV11-1	many	TRBJ2-1	TRBD2	TGTGCCAGCAGAGGACTAGGTACAAATGAGCAGTTCTTC	CASRGLGTNEQFF
TRBV7-9	many	TRBJ1-2	TRBD1	TGTGCCAGCAGCTTAGCCGGACAGGGCTTCTATGGCTACACCTTC	CASSLAGQGFYGYTF
TRBV7-9	many	TRBJ2-1	TRBD2	TGTGCCAGCAGCTTTATTCCGGGGGGGCCCTACAATGAGCAGTTCTTC	CASSFIPGGPYNEQFF
TRBV10-1	.	TRBJ1-1	.	TGCGCCAGCAGGACAGTTGAGGGCCCTTTGCCGAGACCGAACACTGAAGCTTTCTTT	CASRTVEGPLPRPNTEAFF
TRBV5-1	.	TRBJ1-1	TRBD1	TGCGCCAGTTCGACAGGGGGCCTTGGGACTGAAGCTTTCTTT	CASSTGGLGTEAFF
TRBV27	.	TRBJ2-3	.	TGTGCCAGCAGGAGGGACTTCAATACGCAGTATTTT	CASRRDFNTQYF
TRBV10-2	many	TRBJ2-7	.	TGCGCCAGTTCAGGGGGGGGCTACAAGCAGTACTTC	CASSGGGYKQYF
TRBV25-1	few	TRBJ2-7	.	TGTGCCAGCAGTGGGTTAGGGACGAACAGCTCCTACGAGCAGTACTTC	CASSGLGTNSSYEQYF
TRBV10-3	many	TRBJ1-1	.	TGTGCCATCAGTGAGGGGCAGGGCAAGAAGAACACTGAAGCTTTCTTT	CAISEGQGKKNTEAFF
TRBV11-1	few	TRBJ2-2	TRBD1	TGTGCCAGCGGGCCGGGTTTCGGGCGAAGAGGCACAGGGGGGTCCGGGGAGCTGTTTTTT	CASGPGFGRRGTGGSGELFF
TRBV11-2	many	TRBJ1-1	.	TGTGCCAGCAGCTCTATGGGGGTCGGGAACACTGAAGCTTTCTTT	CASSSMGVGNTEAFF
TRBV10-3	few	TRBJ2-5	TRBD1	TGTGCCACCACAGGGGCACAGGAGACCCAGTACTTC	CATTGAQETQYF
TRBV5-4	many	TRBJ1-5	.	TGTGCCAGCAGCTTTGGGGGGAACAATCAGCCCCAGCATTTT	CASSFGGNNQPQHF
TRBV10-3	few	TRBJ2-2	.	TGTGCCATCACAGGAAATACGGGCGGGGAGCTGTTTTTT	CAITGNTGGELFF
TRBV12-3/TRBV12-4	many	TRBJ2-5	.	TGTGCCAGCAGTTTGCCGAGGGAATACCAGTACTTC	CASSLPREYQYF
TRBV20-1	.	TRBJ2-5	.	TGCAGTGCTAGGCTACGGGGGCAAGAGACCCAGTACTTC	CSARLRGQETQYF
TRBV10-3	many	TRBJ2-1	TRBD2	TGTGCCACCCGCCTGGGGCTAGCGGACGATGAGCAGTTCTTC	CATRLGLADDEQFF
TRBV18	few	TRBJ1-5	.	TGTGCCAGCTCACCAGGTGGACAAAGTAGGCATCAGCCCCAGCATTTT	CASSPGGQSRHQPQHF
TRBV11-2	many	TRBJ2-7	.	TGTGCCAGCAGCTTAGTGGACGATAGCTCCTACGAGCAGTACTTC	CASSLVDDSSYEQYF
TRBV5-6	few	TRBJ2-7	.	TGTGCCAGCAGCCCGAACAGGGAACCTCCCGAGCAGTACTTC	CASSPNREPPEQYF
TRBV24-1	.	TRBJ2-3	.	TGTGCCACCAGTGACCCCGGAGGGAGCACAGATACGCAGTATTTT	CATSDPGGSTDTQYF
TRBV28	few	TRBJ1-3	TRBD1	TGTGCCAGCAGTTTGCAGGGGGCGGCTTCTACGGGAAACACCATATATTTT	CASSLQGAASTGNTIYF
TRBV12-3/TRBV12-4	.	TRBJ2-1	.	TGTGCCAGCAGTATCGACAGGACCTACAATGAGCAGTTCTTC	CASSIDRTYNEQFF
TRBV6-1	few	TRBJ2-3	.	TGTGCCAGCAGGCACCGAGGACAGTCAGCCACAGATACGCAGTATTTT	CASRHRGQSATDTQYF
TRBV7-2	.	TRBJ2-5	.	TGTGCCAGCAGCCCGGGGGCGGGACGGACCCAGTACTTC	CASSPGAGRTQYF
TRBV29-1	.	TRBJ2-3	TRBD2	TGCAGCGTTTCCCCTATGAGCGGGGGGGATACGCAGTATTTT	CSVSPMSGGDTQYF
TRBV7-2	.	TRBJ2-7	TRBD1	TGTGCCAGCAGCTTTTCTCCGGGACAGGGCACCTACGAGCAGTACTTC	CASSFSPGQGTYEQYF
TRBV12-3/TRBV12-4	many	TRBJ2-1	.	TGTGCCAGCAGTTTAGCGCTAGGGCTCGACTACAATGAGCAGTTCTTC	CASSLALGLDYNEQFF
TRBV20-1	.	TRBJ1-2	.	TGCAGTGCTAGAGATCCTGGGGTCGGGGGTAAGGGCTACACCTTC	CSARDPGVGGKGYTF
TRBV12-3/TRBV12-4	few	TRBJ2-2	.	TGTGCCAGCAGTTTAGTATCAGTCGGGGAGCTGTTTTTT	CASSLVSVGELFF
TRBV29-1	.	TRBJ2-1	TRBD2	TGCAGCGTTTGGACTAGCGGGAGGGCCGATGAGCAGTTCTTC	CSVWTSGRADEQFF
TRBV2	many	TRBJ2-1	TRBD2	TGTGCCAGCAGTGACCCGGGACTAGCGGGGCCACTAGCCTACAATGAGCAGTTCTTC	CASSDPGLAGPLAYNEQFF
TRBV5-1	many	TRBJ2-5	.	TGCGCCAGCAGCTTCTTGGACGGCCAAGAGACCCAGTACTTC	CASSFLDGQETQYF
TRBV4-3	few	TRBJ1-5	TRBD1	TGCGCCAGCAGCCAAGATCTAGTGTACAGGGGGGAGCCCCAGCATTTT	CASSQDLVYRGEPQHF
TRBV19	.	TRBJ2-1	.	TGTGCCAGTAACTGGGACTTCTCCTACAATGAGCAGTTCTTC	CASNWDFSYNEQFF
TRBV28	few	TRBJ2-1	.	TGTGCCAGCAGTTCAGGTTCAAAACTTCTCTTC	CASSSGSKLLF
TRBV12-3/TRBV12-4	.	TRBJ1-3	.	TGTGCCAGCAGTCCCACGGGGGGGGGCTCTGGAAACACCATATATTTT	CASSPTGGGSGNTIYF
TRBV7-2	.	TRBJ1-4	.	TGTGCCAGCAGCGCCCAGTCAGGGATACGTGAAAAACTGTTTTTT	CASSAQSGIREKLFF
TRBV11-1	.	TRBJ2-1	.	TGTGCCAGCAGCCCAGGGGAGTCCCTTATCTACAATGAGCAGTTCTTC	CASSPGESLIYNEQFF
TRBV20-1	.	TRBJ2-7	TRBD2	TGCAGTGCTAGACTAGCGGAAAACTACGAGCAGTACTTC	CSARLAENYEQYF
TRBV6-1	few	TRBJ1-1	TRBD1	TGTGCCAGAACCATGGGACAGCGATACACTGAAGCTTTCTTT	CARTMGQRYTEAFF
TRBV28	many	TRBJ1-1	.	TGTGCCAGCAGTGTGGGGTATTTCATGAACACTGAAGCTTTCTTT	CASSVGYFMNTEAFF
TRBV11-2	few	TRBJ2-2	.	TGTGCCAGCAGCTCCAGGGACGGGAGAACCGGGGAGCTGTTTTTT	CASSSRDGRTGELFF